The 21 T cell receptor beta chains listed next were all sequenced from one sample in a study of shared clonotypes between healthy human individuals. The repertoire was sequenced with immunoSEQ multiplex PCR; TCRdb's copy has only in-frame clones and lacks some. The data hold about 600,000 clones, with more than 95% observed a single time. Sequencing used naive CD4+ T cells sorted from blood. Subset here: CD45RA+ positively selected. Receptors originate from a woman aged 30 to 39 in good health.

V usage is TRBV11-3 and J usage is TRBJ2-2; 8 bases align to TRBD1. Unmatched junction bases numbered 1, after V lost 0 bases and J lost 1 base. The germline gives CDR1 SGHNT, CDR2 YENEEA. CDR3 length: 16 amino acids. The CDR3: CASSLDTGGNTGELFF. The CDR3 DNA reads TGTGCCAGCAGCTTAGATACAGGGGGGAACACCGGGGAGCTGTTTTTT. Filled out from reference TRBV11-3 and TRBJ2-2, the complete variable domain reads EAGVVQSPRYKIIEKKQPVAFWCNPISGHNTLYWYLQNLGQGPELLIRYENEEAVDDSQLPKDRFSAERLKGVDSTLKIQPAELGDSAVYLCASSLDTGGNTGELFFGEGSRLTVL.

The V and J genes are TRBV10-3 and TRBJ2-1; 10 bases are shared with TRBD2. Per the germline V gene, CDR1 is ENHRY and CDR2 is SYGVKD. The V and J ends lost 11 bases and 0 bases, in that order; junction bases with no gene match: 10. The CDR3 totals 16 residues. The CDR3 DNA sequence: TGTGCCTCAGAGACTAGCGGGTCGAGCTCCTACAATGAGCAGTTCTTC. It codes for CASETSGSSSYNEQFF.

The chain carries TRBV11-2 and TRBJ2-7; D call uncertain. In germline, CDR1 is SGHAT, CDR2 FQNNGV. The CDR3 covers 15 residues. The V and J ends lost 4 bases and 2 bases respectively, with 15 bases between them. CDR3 bases: TGTGCCAGCAGCTCAACTGACGTGGGTACCTACGAGCAGTACTTC. This gives the protein CASSSTDVGTYEQYF.

This chain uses TRBV10-2 with TRBJ2-7, with 12 positions matching TRBD1. The trim removed 7 bases at V and 6 bases at J, leaving 7 bases unmatched. The CDR3 sequence is 14 residues long. Looked up from germline, CDR1 is WSHSY and CDR2 is SAAADI. CDR3 amino acids: CASTMGQGALEQYF. The CDR3 region has the DNA TGCGCCAGCACCATGGGACAGGGGGCCCTCGAGCAGTACTTC.

The V and J genes are TRBV9 and TRBJ2-5; TRBD1 matches at 7 bases. V dropped 2 bases and J dropped 4; count of bases not matched to a gene: 2. This CDR3 has 13 residues. From germline, CDR1 is SGDLS and CDR2 YYNGEE. The CDR3 loop reads CASSVTGRETQYF. The CDR3 DNA reads as TGTGCCAGCAGCGTGACAGGGAGAGAGACCCAGTACTTC.

The chain is built from TRBV5-6 and TRBJ2-5; possibly TRBD2 for D (6 bases). The germline V gene has CDR1 SGHDT and CDR2 YYEEEE. Trimming took off 4 bases at V and 5 bases at J, with 21 bases between the two ends. The CDR3 spans 16 residues. The CDR3 DNA sequence: TGTGCCAGCAGCAGCCCCCGGGAGAGGGCGGGGGAGACCCAGTACTTC. Amino acid sequence: CASSSPRERAGETQYF.

This clone was seen just once. V usage is TRBV30 and J usage is TRBJ1-6; 9 positions match TRBD1. The CDR3 has 15 residues. CDR1 GTSNPN and CDR2 SVGIG come from the germline V gene (reference sequence). After removal of 5 bases from V and 7 bases from J, the junction contained 9 bases not matched to a gene. This chain's CDR3 is CAWDESGTGNSPLHF. The CDR3 nucleotides read TGTGCCTGGGACGAATCCGGGACAGGGAATTCACCCCTCCACTTT.

V gene TRBV27 combines with J gene TRBJ1-1; no reliable D call. This CDR3 is 15 amino acids long. Germline V CDR1 and CDR2: MNHEY, SMNVEV (reference sequence). Trimming removed 2 bases at V and 1 base at J, with 11 bases between. CDR3 nucleotides: TGTGCCAGCAGTTTAGATGGCAGATCGAACACTGAAGCTTTCTTT. Translation: CASSLDGRSNTEAFF.

This clone occurred once. This rearrangement joins TRBV30 to TRBJ2-3; unclear D gene. V lost 6 bases, J lost 5 bases, and 15 bases lay in between. The CDR3 is 13 residues long. CDR1 and CDR2 from the germline V gene are GTSNPN and SVGIG (reference sequence). The CDR3 sequence is CACRRLDLDTQYF. DNA of the CDR3: TGTGCCTGCAGACGGCTTGATTTAGATACGCAGTATTTT.

The chain links TRBV5-1 to TRBJ2-5; 8 bases agree with TRBD2. The J call may be wrong; the DNA end is better matched by TRBJ2-7. This CDR3 is 14 amino acids long. Looked up from germline, CDR1 is SGHRS and CDR2 is YFSETQ. The CDR3 reads CASGLSGSEYEQYF. The CDR3 nucleotides are TGCGCCAGCGGGTTAAGCGGGAGTGAGTACGAGCAGTACTTC.

V usage is TRBV5-8 and J usage is TRBJ1-2; possible D gene TRBD1, 5 bases. V lost 3 bases and J 2 bases, leaving 14 bases between the germline ends. Germline V CDR1 and CDR2: SGHTS, YDEGEE. The CDR3 is 15 amino acids. CDR3 DNA sequence: TGTGCCAGCAGCTGGTCCGGGACGGAGAACTATGGCTACACCTTC. Translated, it gives CASSWSGTENYGYTF.

The V call is TRBV28, the J call TRBJ1-1; tentatively, D is TRBD1 (6 bases). Trimming shortened V by 6 bases and J by 5 bases, and 19 bases separated the two germline ends. The CDR3 runs to 15 residues. In germline, CDR1 is MDHEN, CDR2 SYDVKM. CDR3 protein: CASRTGTQRGTEAFF. The DNA of the CDR3 is TGTGCCAGCAGGACCGGGACCCAGAGGGGGACTGAAGCTTTCTTT.

This sequence joins TRBV7-9 and TRBJ2-1; 7 nucleotides line up with TRBD2. V gave up 3 bases and J gave up 6 bases; unmatched junction bases: 2. Germline loops: CDR1 SEHNR, CDR2 FQNEAQ (reference sequence). This CDR3 is built from 13 residues. CDR3 DNA sequence: TGTGCCAGCAGCTTCGGGACTACCAATGAGCAGTTCTTC. Translated: CASSFGTTNEQFF.

With respect to this clone: Other nucleotide sequences from this sample produce the same CDR3. The chain employs TRBV30 and TRBJ2-2; a possible D gene is TRBD2 (5 bases). Germline V gives CDR1 GTSNPN, CDR2 SVGIG (reference sequence). V lost 2 bases and J lost 4, with 5 bases in between. The CDR3 length is 12 residues. CDR3 region: CAWSSGTGELFF. CDR3 coding DNA: TGTGCCTGGAGTAGCGGCACCGGGGAGCTGTTTTTT.

The chain couples TRBV27 to TRBJ1-2; no reliable D call. V dropped 6 bases and J dropped 4 bases, with 12 bases sitting between them. Germline V gene lookup returns CDR1 MNHEY and CDR2 SMNVEV (reference sequence). The CDR3 is 13 residues long. The CDR3 coding sequence is TGTGCCAGCAGCCGAGGAGGACCCTATGGCTACACCTTC. This codes for CASSRGGPYGYTF.

J is TRBJ1-4 and V is TRBV28; D call uncertain. Germline-derived CDR1 and CDR2 are MDHEN and SYDVKM. V lost 3 bases, J lost 8 bases, and 16 bases lay in between. There are 15 residues in the CDR3. CDR3 in amino acids: CASSLPGPSEEKLFF. CDR3 coding DNA: TGTGCCAGCAGTTTGCCGGGCCCGTCTGAGGAAAAACTGTTTTTT.

This rearrangement joins TRBV2 to TRBJ2-2, with 8 nucleotides matching TRBD1. Germline CDR1 and CDR2: SNHLY and FYNNEI. The CDR3 sequence is 16 residues long. J lost 2 bases, V lost 1 base, and 3 bases had no gene match. CDR3 in DNA: TGTGCCAGCAGTGAAGTCGGGACAGGTAACACCGGGGAGCTGTTTTTT. This codes for CASSEVGTGNTGELFF. The whole variable domain, remainder taken from reference TRBV2 and TRBJ2-2, is EPEVTQTPSHQVTQMGQEVILRCVPISNHLYFYWYRQILGQKVEFLVSFYNNEISEKSEIFDDQFSVERPDGSNFTLKIRSTKLEDSAMYFCASSEVGTGNTGELFFGEGSRLTVL.

This chain connects TRBV9 to TRBJ2-3; D not certain. Germline-derived CDR1 and CDR2 are SGDLS and YYNGEE. CDR3 length equals 15 residues. V was cut by 3 bases and J by 2 bases, with 13 bases left in between. The CDR3 region is CASSADPVNTDTQYF. Written as DNA, the CDR3 is TGTGCCAGCAGCGCCGATCCCGTCAACACAGATACGCAGTATTTT.

V and J are TRBV5-6 and TRBJ2-2; 11 bases agree with TRBD2. The CDR3 is 16 amino acids. The V gene's germline CDR1 is SGHDT and CDR2 YYEEEE. J gave up 3 bases and V 2 bases, and 3 bases lay outside the gene matches. CDR3 DNA: TGTGCCAGCAGCTTCGGGACTAGCGGAGACACCGGGGAGCTGTTTTTT. Translating it yields CASSFGTSGDTGELFF.

The J gene is TRBJ2-2, the V gene TRBV2; 7 bases map to TRBD1. The V gene's germline CDR1 is SNHLY and CDR2 FYNNEI. V trimming: 6 bases; J trimming: 4 bases; junction bases outside the gene matches: 11. The CDR3 extends over 16 amino acids. The CDR3 region has the DNA TGTGCCAGCAGCCGGCGACAGGGAGTAAGCACCGGGGAGCTGTTTTTT. This sequence encodes CASSRRQGVSTGELFF. Based on the CDR3 plus reference TRBV2 and TRBJ2-2, the full variable domain is EPEVTQTPSHQVTQMGQEVILRCVPISNHLYFYWYRQILGQKVEFLVSFYNNEISEKSEIFDDQFSVERPDGSNFTLKIRSTKLEDSAMYFCASSRRQGVSTGELFFGEGSRLTVL.

For the CDR3, the DNA is TGTGCCAGCAGTTACTCGATTCGGGACTATGGCTACACCTTC. This translates into CASSYSIRDYGYTF. The chain joins TRBV6-6 to TRBJ1-2; D unresolved. V gave up 0 bases and J gave up 3 bases, with 8 bases separating them. The CDR3 totals 14 residues. CDR1 is MNHNY, CDR2 SVGAGI, per germline (reference sequence).